This TCR beta chain originates from a study of T cells in Graves' hyperthyroidism and ophthalmopathy. Germline V gene lookup returns CDR1 MNHEY and CDR2 SMNVEV (reference sequence). This CDR3 has 15 amino acids. After removal of 5 bases from V and 2 bases from J, the junction contained 7 bases not matched to a gene. When ophthalmopathy did not progress within 18 months, Graves' hyperthyroidism was considered stable. The PBMCs were taken from 10 ml of fresh peripheral blood. Authors of the study amplified TCR beta CDR3 regions from RNA transcripts. During a first-round RT-PCR of the TCR CDR3, the HTBI primer set was used. Using its own MiXCR run on the multiplex PCR reads, TCRdb lists one record per CDR3 protein. The data hold about 320,000 distinct CDR3 sequences, with around 16% observed a single time. This clonotype was seen ten or more times. The antigen remains undetermined. Study-wide results and limits: Blood also contained most expanded thyroid clonotypes above 0.001. In the analysis, a 13 V-J model separated ophthalmopathy from stable hyperthyroidism.

Sequenced material: blood. The sequence derives from a young man with Graves' hyperthyroidism. The chain is built from TRBV27 and TRBJ2-3; 7 bases agree with TRBD1. The CDR3 sequence is CASSLQQGYTDTQYF. CDR3 DNA sequence: TGTGCCAGCAGTCTCCAACAGGGGTACACAGATACGCAGTATTTT.